The 30 T cell receptor beta chains listed next were all sequenced from one sample in a study of control samples from healthy donors and cancer patients. Generated by immunoSEQ multiplex PCR, the TCRdb table keeps only in-frame clones and is missing some. The table shows under 200,000 clones, with 96% occurring only once. Input material: blood. The receptors originated from a woman under 40 in good health.

As DNA, the CDR3 is TGTGCCAGTAGACACCACGGACAGGGGGAAGAAAAACTGTTTTTT. This translates into CASRHHGQGEEKLFF. The genes are TRBV19 and TRBJ1-4; 10 nucleotides match TRBD1. J was trimmed by 8 bases and V by 6 bases; bases with no gene match: 9. CDR1 LNHDA and CDR2 SQIVND come from the germline V gene (reference sequence). This CDR3 has 15 residues.

This chain connects TRBV28 to TRBJ1-2, with D perhaps TRBD1 (6 bases). Germline CDR1 and CDR2: MDHEN and SYDVKM. The V gene lost 4 bases and the J gene lost 5 bases, with 8 bases spanning the gap. This CDR3 spans 12 amino acids. The CDR3 protein is CASSYREYGYTF. The CDR3 DNA follows: TGTGCCAGCAGTTACAGGGAGTATGGCTACACCTTC.

J is TRBJ2-7 and V is TRBV28; TRBD2 agrees at 9 bases. Unmatched junction bases numbered 8, after V lost 3 bases and J lost 5 bases. This CDR3 contains 15 residues. Germline CDR1 and CDR2: MDHEN and SYDVKM. The CDR3 sequence is CASSFLGLALHEQYF. DNA for the CDR3: TGTGCCAGCAGTTTTTTGGGACTAGCTCTTCACGAGCAGTACTTC.

The chain links TRBV29-1 to TRBJ2-3; 12 nucleotides align to TRBD2. J gave up 3 bases and V 6 bases, and 4 bases lay outside the gene matches. This CDR3 comprises 14 residues. CDR1 is SQVTM, CDR2 ANQGSEA, per germline. The CDR3 region has the DNA TGCAGCGTATCAGGGACTAGCGGGACAGATACGCAGTATTTT. Protein sequence: CSVSGTSGTDTQYF.

This chain connects TRBV5-1 to TRBJ2-3; D is possibly TRBD2 (6 bases). V lost 4 bases and J 4 bases, leaving 16 bases between the germline ends. Germline CDR1 and CDR2: SGHRS and YFSETQ. CDR3 size: 15 residues. DNA of the CDR3: TGCGCCAGCAGCCCCTTGGCGGGGTTGGCAGATACGCAGTATTTT. Its protein is CASSPLAGLADTQYF.

The chain carries TRBV6-5 and TRBJ2-5; possible D gene TRBD2, 6 bases. Germline V lookup: CDR1 MNHEY, CDR2 SVGAGI. V shed 6 bases and J shed 5 bases, with 13 bases lying between them. This CDR3 has 13 residues. CDR3 residues: CASRTTRMETQYF. The CDR3 DNA reads TGTGCCAGCAGAACGACTAGAATGGAGACCCAGTACTTC.

This rearrangement joins TRBV9 to TRBJ1-1; 7 nucleotides match TRBD1. Germline V gene data show CDR1 as SGDLS and CDR2 as YYNGEE. The CDR3 extends over 13 amino acids. J gave up 8 bases and V 7 bases, and 11 bases lay outside the gene matches. This CDR3 is CASQAWDRVEAFF. The CDR3 nucleotides are TGTGCCAGCCAGGCCTGGGACAGAGTAGAAGCTTTCTTT.

This sequence joins TRBV6-5 and TRBJ1-1; D is unclear. The CDR3 runs 10 residues. The V gene's germline CDR1 is MNHEY and CDR2 SVGAGI. The germline V and J ends were trimmed by 8 bases and 7 bases, with 8 bases remaining between them. The CDR3 loop is CASGRGEAFF. CDR3 nucleotides: TGTGCCAGCGGTCGGGGTGAAGCTTTCTTT.

The V call is TRBV3-1 (or the pseudogene TRBV3-2), the J call TRBJ2-4, with D tentatively TRBD2 (6 bases). V was shortened by 3 bases and J by 1 base, with 22 bases between the two germline ends. Germline assignment: CDR1 LGHDT and CDR2 YNNKEL (reference sequence). This CDR3 has 19 residues. DNA for the CDR3: TGTGCCAGCAGCCACCGTTCGGGGGATGGGGCTACGGCCAAAAACATTCAGTACTTC. This gives the protein CASSHRSGDGATAKNIQYF.

The J gene is TRBJ2-5, the V gene TRBV6-5, with D possibly called TRBD1 or TRBD2 (5 bases each). Trimming removed 2 bases at V and 7 bases at J, with 17 bases between. The CDR3 runs to 15 residues. Germline V CDR1 and CDR2: MNHEY, SVGAGI. The CDR3 sequence is CASSYGGQLGGTQYF. CDR3 in DNA: TGTGCCAGCAGTTACGGCGGACAACTCGGAGGGACCCAGTACTTC.

CDR3: CASRTSSSYNSPLHF. DNA of the CDR3: TGTGCCAGCAGGACCAGTAGCTCCTATAATTCACCCCTCCACTTT. The V and J genes are TRBV3-1 (or the pseudogene TRBV3-2) and TRBJ1-6; no reliable D call. Trimming shortened V by 6 bases and J by 0 bases, and 9 bases separated the two germline ends. Germline values: CDR1 LGHDT, CDR2 YNNKEL (reference sequence). The CDR3 sequence is 15 residues long.

The chain joins TRBV2 to TRBJ2-5; D call uncertain. This CDR3 region has 14 residues. V dropped 6 bases and J dropped 6 bases, with 17 bases sitting between them. Germline CDR1 is SNHLY and CDR2 is FYNNEI. The CDR3 here is CASSTDGYGKTQYF. The CDR3 DNA sequence: TGTGCCAGCAGCACGGACGGATATGGAAAGACCCAGTACTTC.

The V and J genes are TRBV4-2 and TRBJ2-7; 8 nucleotides align to TRBD1. The germline V gene has CDR1 LGHNA and CDR2 YNFKEQ. The V segment lost 0 bases and the J segment 4 bases; nucleotides outside the gene matches: 8. The CDR3 has 16 residues. CDR3 protein: CASSQDPGTGGYEQYF. The DNA for the CDR3 is TGTGCCAGCAGCCAAGACCCCGGGACAGGAGGGTACGAGCAGTACTTC.

V and J are TRBV2 and TRBJ1-4, with 7 bases identical to TRBD1. With V trimmed by 5 bases and J by 3 bases, 6 bases remained unmatched. Germline-derived CDR1 and CDR2 are SNHLY and FYNNEI. The CDR3 contains 15 residues. The chain's CDR3 is CASSLMTGSNEKLFF. CDR3 DNA sequence: TGTGCCAGCAGTCTTATGACAGGGTCTAATGAAAAACTGTTTTTT.

The V gene is TRBV5-6, the J gene TRBJ1-2, with a tentative D call TRBD1 (5 bases). CDR1 and CDR2 from the germline V gene are SGHDT and YYEEEE. The CDR3 runs to 13 residues. Trimming took 4 bases from V and 1 from J, leaving 8 bases between them. This CDR3 is CASSRGDNYGYTF. In nucleotides, the CDR3 is TGTGCCAGCAGCCGGGGCGATAACTATGGCTACACCTTC. The full variable domain, rest sourced from reference TRBV5-6 and TRBJ1-2, is DAGVTQSPTHLIKTRGQQVTLRCSPKSGHDTVSWYQQALGQGPQFIFQYYEEEERQRGNFPDRFSGHQFPNYSSELNVNALLLGDSALYLCASSRGDNYGYTFGSGTRLTVV.

The CDR3: CASSFWLSGRCYF. The CDR3 DNA sequence: TGTGCCAGCAGTTTTTGGCTCTCGGGACGTTGCTACTTC. The chain employs TRBV28 and TRBJ2-7; either TRBD1 or TRBD2 may supply D (5 bases each). V shed 3 bases and J shed 13 bases, with 19 bases lying between them. This CDR3 has 13 amino acids. CDR1 and CDR2 from the germline V gene are MDHEN and SYDVKM.

The chain combines TRBV5-4 with TRBJ2-2; D remains unclear. Trimming stripped 4 bases from V and 3 bases from J, with 10 bases between. The germline V gene encodes CDR1 SGHNT and CDR2 YYREEE (reference sequence). This CDR3 region has 14 residues. This CDR3 reads CASSAAPDTGELFF. The CDR3 DNA sequence: TGTGCCAGCAGCGCGGCTCCGGACACCGGGGAGCTGTTTTTT.

J is TRBJ1-4 and V is TRBV6-2 or TRBV6-3; no clear D. The CDR3 is 12 amino acids. From germline, CDR1 is MNHEY and CDR2 SVGEGT. The V gene lost 1 base and the J gene lost 4 bases, with 1 base spanning the gap. The CDR3 reads CASSYFNEKLFF. DNA for the CDR3: TGTGCCAGCAGTTACTTTAATGAAAAACTGTTTTTT.

J is TRBJ1-1 and V is TRBV7-6; D possibly corresponds to TRBD1 (5 bases). The CDR3 spans 13 residues. The germline V gene has CDR1 SGHVS and CDR2 FNYEAQ. V lost 3 bases, J lost 1 base, and 6 bases lay in between. CDR3 coding DNA: TGTGCCAGCAGCTTTGGGACGAACACTGAAGCTTTCTTT. This encodes CASSFGTNTEAFF. Combining the CDR3 with reference TRBV7-6 and TRBJ1-1 gives the whole variable domain GAGVSQSPRYKVTKRGQDVALRCDPISGHVSLYWYRQALGQGPEFLTYFNYEAQQDKSGLPNDRFSAERPEGSISTLTIQRTEQRDSAMYRCASSFGTNTEAFFGQGTRLTVV.

V is TRBV5-1 and J is TRBJ1-1; 8 nucleotides align to TRBD1. Germline assignment: CDR1 SGHRS and CDR2 YFSETQ. This CDR3 has 13 amino acids. J gave up 6 bases and V 4 bases, and 5 bases lay outside the gene matches. CDR3 DNA sequence: TGCGCCAGCAGCGCAGGGGGCTCGTCTGAAGCTTTCTTT. It codes for CASSAGGSSEAFF.

V is TRBV6-5 and J is TRBJ1-3; TRBD1 agrees at 11 bases. V lost 5 bases and J lost 5; bases outside the gene matches: 5. This CDR3 comprises 15 residues. The germline gives CDR1 MNHEY, CDR2 SVGAGI. The CDR3 loop is CASSPGTGGRNTIYF. The CDR3 DNA reads TGTGCCAGCAGTCCCGGGACAGGGGGTAGAAACACCATATATTTT.

The rearrangement joins TRBV27 to TRBJ2-1; 8 bases agree with TRBD2. With V trimmed by 4 bases and J by 14 bases, 16 bases remained unmatched. Germline V gene data show CDR1 as MNHEY and CDR2 as SMNVEV (reference sequence). CDR3 length equals 15 residues. CDR3 residues: CASSSYEIPGLGKFF. For the CDR3, the DNA is TGTGCCAGCAGTTCCTACGAGATTCCGGGACTAGGGAAGTTCTTC.

The chain couples TRBV30 to TRBJ2-3; 8 positions match TRBD1. V shed 3 bases, J shed 2 bases, and the junction held 4 bases outside the gene matches. The length of the CDR3 is 14 residues. CDR1 and CDR2 (germline): GTSNPN, SVGIG (reference sequence). The CDR3 nucleotides are TGTGCCTGGAGGGTGACAGGGGTCACAGATACGCAGTATTTT. Encoded protein: CAWRVTGVTDTQYF.

The chain recombines TRBV10-2 with TRBJ2-7; 8 bases are shared with TRBD1. The V segment lost 8 bases and the J segment 1 base; nucleotides outside the gene matches: 4. In germline, CDR1 is WSHSY, CDR2 SAAADI. The CDR3 extends over 13 amino acids. CDR3 DNA sequence: TGCGCCAGCGGCTGGGACAGGTCCTACGAGCAGTACTTC. As protein: CASGWDRSYEQYF.

The chain uses TRBV29-1 and TRBJ2-7; no clear D. The CDR3 length is 12 residues. In germline, CDR1 is SQVTM, CDR2 ANQGSEA. Trimming left V 2 bases short and J 2 bases short, with 7 bases between. The CDR3 here is CSVETAPYEQYF. The DNA of the CDR3 is TGCAGCGTTGAAACGGCCCCCTACGAGCAGTACTTC.

The rearrangement links TRBV9 to TRBJ2-3; D remains unclear. Germline V gene data show CDR1 as SGDLS and CDR2 as YYNGEE. CDR3 length: 15 residues. Trimming left V 4 bases short and J 2 bases short, with 14 bases between. This chain's CDR3 is CASSISGYPTDTQYF. In DNA form, the CDR3 reads TGTGCCAGCAGCATCAGTGGTTACCCCACAGATACGCAGTATTTT.

The chain joins TRBV2 to TRBJ2-1, with TRBD2 matching over 12 bases. Germline V gene lookup returns CDR1 SNHLY and CDR2 FYNNEI. The CDR3 consists of 13 residues. V lost 7 bases, J lost 7 bases, and 2 bases stayed unmatched. The CDR3 nucleotides read TGTGCCAGCATCACTAGCGGGGGGAATGAGCAGTTCTTC. Translation gives CASITSGGNEQFF.

The V call is TRBV11-2, the J call TRBJ1-3; D might be TRBD1 (6 bases). The V gene lost 3 bases and the J gene lost 4 bases, with 7 bases spanning the gap. This CDR3 has 13 residues. Germline loops: CDR1 SGHAT, CDR2 FQNNGV. The DNA of the CDR3 is TGTGCCAGCAGCTTCGACAGGGGAAACACCATATATTTT. This codes for CASSFDRGNTIYF.

The chain joins TRBV2 to TRBJ1-1, with a tentative D call TRBD1 (6 bases). The germline V and J ends were trimmed by 3 bases and 5 bases, with 10 bases remaining between them. The V gene's germline CDR1 is SNHLY and CDR2 FYNNEI. This CDR3 is built from 13 residues. The chain's CDR3 is CASSDNRVTEAFF. Written as DNA, the CDR3 is TGTGCCAGCAGTGACAACAGGGTTACTGAAGCTTTCTTT. Full variable domain (outside the CDR3, taken from reference TRBV2 and TRBJ1-1): EPEVTQTPSHQVTQMGQEVILRCVPISNHLYFYWYRQILGQKVEFLVSFYNNEISEKSEIFDDQFSVERPDGSNFTLKIRSTKLEDSAMYFCASSDNRVTEAFFGQGTRLTVV.

This clone was seen once. This chain uses TRBV5-6 with TRBJ2-5; D perhaps matches TRBD1 (5 bases). V gave up 4 bases and J gave up 0 bases, with 13 bases separating them. There are 15 residues in the CDR3. Per the germline V gene, CDR1 is SGHDT and CDR2 is YYEEEE. The CDR3 protein is CASSPLKGNQETQYF. CDR3 in DNA: TGTGCCAGCAGCCCTTTAAAGGGGAACCAAGAGACCCAGTACTTC.